This T cell receptor beta chain appears in the sequencing data of a study of shared clonotypes between healthy human individuals. Study-wide points: Shared across a few donors were approximately 5% of the naive CD4 clonotypes.

Genomic DNA per cell subset filled all wells of several immunoSEQ plates. TCRdb's copy holds only in-frame clones and misses some; the assay was immunoSEQ multiplex PCR. In the table there are over 1.5 million clones, around 98% of which are singletons. Germline CDR1 SNHLY, CDR2 FYNNEI. V was trimmed by 6 bases and J by 4 bases, leaving 16 bases between them. This CDR3 has 15 amino acids. Notes on this clone: What it recognizes is unknown.

The split of CD4+ cells yielded CD45RA+ naive and CD45RA-negative memory subsets. The chain is built from TRBV2 and TRBJ1-5; D is unresolved. Sequencing input: naive CD4+ T cells sorted from blood. Subset indicated: CD45RA+ positively selected. This receptor was taken from a young man in good health. CDR3 region: CASRKESYSNQPQHF. CDR3 bases: TGTGCCAGCAGAAAAGAGAGTTATAGTAATCAGCCCCAGCATTTT.